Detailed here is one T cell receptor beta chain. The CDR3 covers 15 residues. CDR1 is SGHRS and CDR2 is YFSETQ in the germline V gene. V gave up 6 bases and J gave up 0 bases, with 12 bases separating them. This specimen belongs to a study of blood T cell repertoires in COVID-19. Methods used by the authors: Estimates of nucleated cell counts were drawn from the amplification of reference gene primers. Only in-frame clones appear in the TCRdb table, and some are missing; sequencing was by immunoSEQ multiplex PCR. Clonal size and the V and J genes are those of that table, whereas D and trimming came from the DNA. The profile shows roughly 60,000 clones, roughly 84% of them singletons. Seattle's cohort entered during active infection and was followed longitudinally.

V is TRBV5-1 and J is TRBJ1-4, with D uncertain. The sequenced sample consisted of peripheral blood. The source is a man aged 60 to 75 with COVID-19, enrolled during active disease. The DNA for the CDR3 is TGCGCCAGCAAGCTTGGTTCTGCAACTAATGAAAAACTGTTTTTT. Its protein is CASKLGSATNEKLFF.